Listed below are T cell receptor beta chains from one sample, sequenced in a study of blood T cell repertoires in COVID-19. Libraries were prepared by immunoSEQ multiplex PCR; TCRdb keeps only in-frame clonotypes and omits some of them. This sample has some 310,000 clones, with around 86% found just once. The specimen sequenced was peripheral blood. The receptors come from a man in his forties or fifties with active or convalescent COVID-19. Each CDR3 is given with its conserved first and last residue. Each record gives: D gene, J gene, V gene, clone size, CDR3 protein, CDR3 DNA. A D gene is named only where the DNA matches it firmly. Rows may omit the clone size; those that give it use once, few, many or a size class.

TRBD1 | TRBJ1-6 | TRBV10-3 | . | CAIRATGESNSPLHF | TGTGCCATCAGGGCGACAGGGGAGTCGAATTCACCCCTCCACTTT
TRBD2 | TRBJ2-2 | TRBV6-5 | . | CASSYVLAGATGELFF | TGTGCCAGCAGTTACGTCCTAGCGGGAGCAACCGGGGAGCTGTTTTTT
. | TRBJ2-7 | TRBV6-5 | . | CASSYSQQGPTYEQYF | TGTGCCAGCAGTTACTCGCAACAGGGCCCCACCTACGAGCAGTACTTC
TRBD2 | TRBJ2-3 | TRBV4-2 | . | CASSQTSSSTDTQYF | TGTGCCAGCAGCCAGACTAGCTCTAGCACAGATACGCAGTATTTT
. | TRBJ2-1 | TRBV5-5 | . | CASSLALGAHYNEQFF | TGTGCCAGCAGCTTGGCCTTGGGGGCCCACTACAATGAGCAGTTCTTC
. | TRBJ1-2 | TRBV19 | . | CASSRQASNYGYTF | TGTGCCAGTAGTAGACAGGCGTCAAACTATGGCTACACCTTC
TRBD1 | TRBJ2-2 | TRBV6-2/TRBV6-3 | . | CASSSGQGNTGELFF | TGTGCCAGCAGTTCAGGACAGGGAAACACCGGGGAGCTGTTTTTT
. | TRBJ2-6 | TRBV4-1 | . | CASSQDPSPGANVLTF | TGCGCCAGCAGCCAAGATCCCAGTCCTGGGGCCAACGTCCTGACTTTC
TRBD1 | TRBJ2-3 | TRBV7-9 | once | CASSLARLTGGWTDTQYF | TGTGCCAGCAGCTTAGCCCGGTTGACAGGGGGCTGGACAGATACGCAGTATTTT
TRBD1 | TRBJ2-7 | TRBV27 | . | CASSSPGQGVDEQYF | TGTGCCAGCAGTTCCCCGGGACAGGGCGTCGACGAGCAGTACTTC
. | TRBJ1-1 | TRBV7-2 | few | CASSQQGISTEAFF | TGTGCCAGCAGCCAACAGGGAATTAGCACTGAAGCTTTCTTT
TRBD1 | TRBJ2-2 | TRBV7-9 | . | CASSFYGTGRRRNTGELFF | TGTGCCAGCAGCTTTTACGGGACAGGGAGAAGACGGAACACCGGGGAGCTGTTTTTT
. | TRBJ2-2 | TRBV9 | . | CASSVGQGYSGELFF | TGTGCCAGCAGCGTAGGGCAGGGGTATAGCGGGGAGCTGTTTTTT
. | TRBJ1-4 | TRBV3-1/TRBV3-2 | . | CASSQVTGDNEKLFF | TGTGCCAGCAGCCAAGTAACTGGAGATAATGAAAAACTGTTTTTT
TRBD1 | TRBJ1-3 | TRBV5-1 | few | CASSLGQGGNTIYF | TGCGCCAGCAGCTTGGGACAGGGTGGAAACACCATATATTTT
TRBD2 | TRBJ2-3 | TRBV5-1 | . | CASSLGLAESTDTQYF | TGCGCCAGCAGCTTGGGACTAGCGGAAAGCACAGATACGCAGTATTTT
TRBD1 | TRBJ1-5 | TRBV6-1 | . | CASSEDRGSGQPQHF | TGTGCCAGCAGTGAAGACAGGGGTTCGGGTCAGCCCCAGCATTTT